The rows below give T cell receptor beta chains drawn from one sample of a study of cytotoxic CD8 clonotypes in ibrutinib-treated CLL. The assay was immunoSEQ multiplex PCR, and TCRdb's table has in-frame clones only and misses some. Here the sample spans under 300,000 clones, approximately 76% being singletons. Sequenced material: PBMCs, taken at disease progression, from a patient treated with ibrutinib. The source is a human donor with chronic lymphocytic leukemia. CDR3s include the opening cysteine and the closing phenylalanine or tryptophan. The D gene is left open where the match is weak. The size of a clone is reported for some rows only, either as once, few or many, or as a class for expanded clones.

j_call	d_call	v_call	clone_size	cdr3_aa	cdr3_nt
TRBJ2-1	TRBD2	TRBV28	-	CASRSPGLVRNEQFF	TGTGCCAGCAGGTCCCCGGGACTAGTAAGAAATGAGCAGTTCTTC
TRBJ1-2	-	TRBV5-1	-	CASSLGSGQPYGYTF	TGCGCCAGCAGCTTGGGGTCCGGACAGCCCTATGGCTACACCTTC
TRBJ1-2	TRBD1	TRBV6-5	few	CASRESTGPGYTF	TGTGCCAGCAGGGAATCGACAGGGCCTGGCTACACCTTC
TRBJ2-3	TRBD2	TRBV10-3	-	CASSRTSGGRDTQYF	TGTGCCAGCAGCCGGACTAGCGGGGGAAGAGATACGCAGTATTTT
TRBJ2-7	TRBD2	TRBV5-1	-	CASSLLAGDYEQYF	TGCGCCAGCAGCTTACTAGCGGGGGATTACGAGCAGTACTTC
TRBJ2-7	-	TRBV14	-	CASSLRGGRGLSRSSYEQYF	TGTGCCAGCAGCCTCCGGGGGGGCAGGGGGCTGTCCCGGAGCTCCTACGAGCAGTACTTC
TRBJ2-7	-	TRBV5-1	-	CASSLVTGTYEQYF	TGCGCCAGCAGCTTGGTCACAGGGACGTACGAGCAGTACTTC
TRBJ2-5	-	TRBV7-9	few	CASSLWETQYF	TGTGCCAGCAGCTTATGGGAGACCCAGTACTTC
TRBJ2-1	-	TRBV7-3	-	CASSSTEGGLRNEQFF	TGTGCCAGCAGCTCCACAGAGGGGGGCCTTCGTAATGAGCAGTTCTTC
TRBJ1-2	-	TRBV28	-	CASRTGSGPGYTF	TGTGCCAGCAGGACCGGATCCGGGCCCGGCTACACCTTC
TRBJ2-2	TRBD2	TRBV4-2	-	CASSLWKGLVTNTGELFF	TGTGCCAGCAGCCTCTGGAAGGGACTAGTGACGAACACCGGGGAGCTGTTTTTT
TRBJ2-5	TRBD1	TRBV11-3	-	CASSSRQGPGVETQYF	TGTGCCAGCAGCTCCCGACAGGGCCCTGGGGTGGAGACCCAGTACTTC
TRBJ2-7	-	TRBV7-2	once	CASSPYRNPSYEQYF	TGTGCCAGCAGCCCTTACAGGAATCCAAGCTACGAGCAGTACTTC
TRBJ1-1	-	TRBV7-2	-	CASSLGWGLNTEAFF	TGTGCCAGCAGCTTAGGTTGGGGCTTGAACACTGAAGCTTTCTTT
TRBJ2-5	-	TRBV27	-	CASSTIRGETQYF	TGTGCCAGCAGTACCATAAGGGGAGAGACCCAGTACTTC
TRBJ2-6	-	TRBV15	once	CATSRSSGANVLTF	TGTGCCACCAGCAGGTCCTCTGGGGCCAACGTCCTGACTTTC
TRBJ2-7	TRBD2	TRBV5-4	once	CASSRKMGGNEQYF	TGTGCCAGCAGCCGAAAGATGGGGGGGAACGAGCAGTACTTC
TRBJ1-2	-	TRBV10-3	few	CAIHPGTASSYGYTF	TGTGCCATCCACCCCGGGACGGCGAGTTCCTATGGCTACACCTTC
TRBJ2-3	TRBD2	TRBV9	-	CASSPSSGTDTQYF	TGTGCCAGCAGCCCATCTAGCGGAACAGATACGCAGTATTTT
TRBJ2-7	TRBD1	TRBV6-5	-	CASNPTGSRSYEQYF	TGTGCCAGCAACCCGACAGGGAGCAGATCCTACGAGCAGTACTTC
TRBJ2-1	TRBD2	TRBV7-2	-	CASSPGLADEQFF	TGTGCCAGCAGCCCAGGACTAGCCGATGAGCAGTTCTTC
TRBJ2-3	-	TRBV5-1	-	CASSRDDYRRDTQYF	TGCGCCAGCAGCCGGGACGACTACCGCCGCGATACGCAGTATTTT
TRBJ2-2	-	TRBV27	-	CASSFKRGTGELFF	TGTGCCAGCAGTTTCAAGAGGGGTACCGGGGAGCTGTTTTTT
TRBJ2-3	TRBD2	TRBV7-8	once	CASSSRFGGGPTDTQYF	TGTGCCAGCAGCTCCAGGTTCGGCGGGGGGCCCACAGATACGCAGTATTTT
TRBJ1-3	-	TRBV29-1	-	CSARMAGGSAIYF	TGCAGCGCCCGAATGGCGGGGGGCAGCGCCATATATTTT
TRBJ1-1	-	TRBV19	-	CASSPGKIAEAFF	TGTGCCAGTAGTCCGGGGAAAATTGCTGAAGCTTTCTTT
TRBJ2-5	-	TRBV10-3	-	CVQHGAETQYF	TGTGTCCAACACGGGGCAGAGACCCAGTACTTC
TRBJ2-5	TRBD2	TRBV28	few	CASTSPSGGAQETQYF	TGTGCCAGCACCTCCCCTAGCGGGGGGGCCCAGGAGACCCAGTACTTC
TRBJ2-3	TRBD2	TRBV7-9	-	CASSLSMSGRGADTQYF	TGTGCCAGCAGCTTGAGTATGAGCGGGAGGGGAGCAGATACGCAGTATTTT
TRBJ1-1	-	TRBV28	few	CASGDLNTEAFF	TGTGCCAGCGGCGATTTGAACACTGAAGCTTTCTTT
TRBJ2-3	TRBD2	TRBV9	-	CASSVAGRGESDTQYF	TGTGCCAGCAGCGTCGCGGGGCGGGGGGAATCAGATACGCAGTATTTT
TRBJ1-2	TRBD1	TRBV5-1	-	CASSPAPPTGGVNYGYTF	TGCGCCAGCAGCCCGGCGCCTCCAACAGGGGGAGTTAACTATGGCTACACCTTC
TRBJ2-1	TRBD2	TRBV5-4	-	CASTPRTSGASSYNEQFF	TGTGCCAGCACCCCCCGGACTAGCGGGGCGAGCTCCTACAATGAGCAGTTCTTC
TRBJ2-3	TRBD1	TRBV10-2	-	CASSRTGADTQYF	TGCGCCAGCAGTCGGACAGGGGCAGATACGCAGTATTTT
TRBJ2-7	TRBD2	TRBV7-2	-	CASSPGTSGEQYF	TGTGCCAGCAGCCCCGGGACTAGCGGCGAGCAGTACTTC
TRBJ2-1	-	TRBV5-6	few	CASSGAVYNEQFF	TGTGCCAGCAGCGGGGCGGTCTACAATGAGCAGTTCTTC
TRBJ1-6	-	TRBV19	-	CASSIGGVAPLHF	TGTGCCAGTAGTATCGGCGGCGTGGCACCCCTCCACTTT
TRBJ1-2	TRBD1	TRBV4-1	once	CASSQDPGQGWVGYTF	TGCGCCAGCAGCCAAGATCCGGGACAGGGGTGGGTTGGCTACACCTTC
TRBJ2-5	TRBD2	TRBV4-1	few	CASSQELAWRGSKETQYF	TGCGCCAGCAGCCAAGAACTTGCCTGGCGCGGGAGTAAAGAGACCCAGTACTTC
TRBJ2-7	-	TRBV25-1	-	CASSDSYEQYF	TGTGCCAGCAGTGACAGCTACGAGCAGTACTTC
TRBJ1-4	-	TRBV2	-	CASRMGGSEKLFF	TGTGCCAGCAGAATGGGGGGCTCTGAAAAACTGTTTTTT
TRBJ2-3	-	TRBV14	few	CASSQIPPDTQYF	TGTGCCAGCAGCCAAATTCCCCCAGATACGCAGTATTTT
TRBJ2-5	TRBD1	TRBV5-4	-	CASSPTGGLETQYF	TGTGCCAGCAGCCCCACAGGGGGCCTAGAGACCCAGTACTTC
TRBJ2-1	TRBD2	TRBV4-1	-	CASSQVLAGAYNEQFF	TGCGCCAGCAGCCAAGTCCTAGCGGGGGCCTACAATGAGCAGTTCTTC
TRBJ2-5	TRBD2	TRBV7-8	-	CASSPRGGGEETQYF	TGTGCCAGCAGCCCCCGGGGGGGAGGGGAAGAGACCCAGTACTTC
TRBJ2-5	-	TRBV2	few	CASSTHETQYF	TGTGCCAGCAGTACCCATGAGACCCAGTACTTC
TRBJ1-2	-	TRBV19	-	CASSIGSTYGYTF	TGTGCCAGTAGTATAGGGTCCACCTATGGCTACACCTTC
TRBJ2-5	-	TRBV9	-	CASSVVGEGTQYF	TGTGCCAGCAGCGTAGTGGGGGAAGGGACCCAGTACTTC
TRBJ2-7	-	TRBV27	-	CASSFLGTQPYEQYF	TGTGCCAGCAGTTTCCTCGGGACTCAGCCCTACGAGCAGTACTTC
TRBJ1-4	TRBD1	TRBV19	-	CASRPQGQLNEKLFF	TGTGCCAGTAGACCCCAGGGACAGCTAAATGAAAAACTGTTTTTT
TRBJ1-3	-	TRBV9	-	CASGGRNTIYF	TGTGCCAGCGGGGGGAGGAACACCATATATTTT
TRBJ2-7	-	TRBV2	-	CASTLALEQYF	TGTGCCAGTACACTAGCTCTCGAGCAGTACTTC
TRBJ2-7	TRBD1	TRBV6-5	-	CAITDRDRDYEQYF	TGTGCCATTACTGACCGGGACAGGGATTACGAGCAGTACTTC
TRBJ2-7	-	TRBV28	-	CASSLYQPRAPYEQYF	TGTGCCAGCAGTTTGTACCAGCCGAGGGCCCCCTACGAGCAGTACTTC
TRBJ2-7	-	TRBV4-1	-	CASSQDWGNEQYF	TGCGCCAGCAGCCAAGATTGGGGGAACGAGCAGTACTTC